This is a list of T cell receptor beta chains from one sample in a study of blood T cell repertoires in COVID-19. Here immunoSEQ multiplex PCR was the method, and the copy in TCRdb shows in-frame clones only, minus some. The table has around 260,000 clones, about nine tenths seen once. The sequenced sample was peripheral blood. These receptors were obtained from a woman under 40 with COVID-19, enrolled during active disease. The CDR3 runs from the conserved cysteine through the conserved F or W.

CASTGSGQRDEQFF,TRBV2,TRBJ2-1
CAWTRGGAMSGANVLTF,TRBV30,TRBJ2-6
CSAPGDTEAFF,TRBV29-1,TRBJ1-1
CASSFYRGYGYTF,TRBV3-1/TRBV3-2,TRBJ1-2
CASSRRQGANEKLFF,TRBV3-1/TRBV3-2,TRBJ1-4
CASSLQGQEGETQYF,TRBV5-8,TRBJ2-5
CASSVDDGDGKGYTF,TRBV9,TRBJ1-2
CASSSPSGVGQETQYF,TRBV28,TRBJ2-5
CASSQVSSGTEAFF,TRBV4-2,TRBJ1-1
CASSRPGGGGNTEAFF,TRBV7-9,TRBJ1-1
CASSTGTGWTGELFF,TRBV19,TRBJ2-2
CASSGRTGSSYEQYF,TRBV6-6,TRBJ2-7
CASSSGLAGYNEQFF,TRBV27,TRBJ2-1
CASSLFLSGQETQYF,TRBV7-2,TRBJ2-5
CASSLEGQGSEAFF,TRBV7-9,TRBJ1-1
CASIYRNRDSGNTIYF,TRBV21-1,TRBJ1-3
CASSPGQLALIEQFF,TRBV14,TRBJ2-1
CASNLGLAGGETQYF,TRBV9,TRBJ2-5
CASSIAIRTSGLYNEQFF,TRBV19,TRBJ2-1
CASSIAPSGVFGGELFF,TRBV19,TRBJ2-2
CASSQEGGSGEKLFF,TRBV3-1/TRBV3-2,TRBJ1-4
CAWSRALQVSFYGYTF,TRBV30,TRBJ1-2
CASSLNRGNEKLFF,TRBV13,TRBJ1-4
CATSRTLAGGEREQFF,TRBV15,TRBJ2-1
CASSTSANTGELFF,TRBV6-4,TRBJ2-2
CAWSAGTGEGYTF,TRBV30,TRBJ1-2
CASSVVGTGGETQYF,TRBV9,TRBJ2-5
CASSYDIAGNTIYF,TRBV6-5,TRBJ1-3
CASTENSNQPQHF,TRBV2,TRBJ1-5
CASSYRPRQGAFFSYEQYF,TRBV6-2/TRBV6-3,TRBJ2-7
CASSLHPSGSQYF,TRBV27,TRBJ2-3
CASSLAGIGTEAFF,TRBV5-4,TRBJ1-1
CASSLTGVGYTF,TRBV25-1,TRBJ1-2
CASSEGQRGEQYF,TRBV9,TRBJ2-7
CASSMDRANSPLHF,TRBV5-4,TRBJ1-6
CAISDPLLATNEKLFF,TRBV10-3,TRBJ1-4
CSAGVTSGRRSSYEQYF,TRBV29-1,TRBJ2-7
CASSQAIQETQYF,TRBV14,TRBJ2-5
CASSDGGEPYNEQFF,TRBV6-1,TRBJ2-1
CASGTSRTGGHEQFF,TRBV11-3,TRBJ2-1
CASSGRQGHYNSPLHF,TRBV6-1,TRBJ1-6
CASSSRSDEQYF,TRBV12-3/TRBV12-4,TRBJ2-7
CASSSGGDQPQHF,TRBV12-3/TRBV12-4,TRBJ1-5
CASSPPPTANEQFF,TRBV18,TRBJ2-1
CASRGINTGELFF,TRBV10-1,TRBJ2-2
CASSERQGVDTGELFF,TRBV7-2,TRBJ2-2
CATSGTGHTDTQYF,TRBV2,TRBJ2-3
CASSAGGLGYTF,TRBV6-2/TRBV6-3,TRBJ1-2
CASSLVVGQGTTGAFF,TRBV5-6,TRBJ1-1
CASRTGGIAFF,TRBV2,TRBJ1-1
CASSLGTQQGSLYGYTF,TRBV11-2,TRBJ1-2
CASTRSGDLPKNIQYF,TRBV7-9,TRBJ2-4
CASSYTRTGNTEAFF,TRBV5-8,TRBJ1-1
CASSRGGTEAFF,TRBV19,TRBJ1-1
CASSVSGSSYEQYF,TRBV19,TRBJ2-7
CASSSNRDRSNTGELFF,TRBV11-3,TRBJ2-2
CASRFRGEVAGARPYEQYF,TRBV12-2,TRBJ2-7
CASSQLRQETQYF,TRBV3-1/TRBV3-2,TRBJ2-5
CAWSQGNGQPQHF,TRBV30,TRBJ1-5
CASSWTGLSDTEAFF,TRBV28,TRBJ1-1